The 11 T cell receptor beta chains in this list originate from one sample, sequenced in a study of blood T cell repertoires in COVID-19. The data were produced by immunoSEQ multiplex PCR, yet TCRdb's version contains in-frame clones alone and is incomplete. The sample lists over 250,000 clones, about 90% occurring once. Sequenced: peripheral blood. The source of these receptors is a woman aged 45 to 65 with COVID-19, enrolled during active disease.

As for this clone: The junction departs from germline at one end; a sequencing error may be responsible. The chain links TRBV27 to TRBJ2-1, with 15 positions matching TRBD2. This CDR3 comprises 15 residues. CDR1 MNHEY and CDR2 SMNVEV come from the germline V gene (reference sequence). The CDR3 bases are TGTGCCAGCAGTCCTTGGACTAGCGGGAGGGATGAGCGGTTCTTC. Amino acids: CASSPWTSGRDERFF.

The V call is TRBV9, the J call TRBJ1-1; D is unclear. The CDR3 totals 14 residues. Germline loops: CDR1 SGDLS, CDR2 YYNGEE. The V end was cut by 2 bases, the J end by 1 base, with 9 bases between. The CDR3 spells CASSVLAGNTEAFF. CDR3 coding DNA: TGTGCCAGCAGCGTCCTCGCAGGGAACACTGAAGCTTTCTTT.

V is TRBV25-1 and J is TRBJ2-3; possibly TRBD1 for D (6 bases). Looked up from germline, CDR1 is MGHDK and CDR2 is SYGVNS. Trimming took 5 bases from V and 0 from J, leaving 9 bases between them. The CDR3 covers 14 residues. CDR3 residues: CASSPDRSTDTQYF. CDR3 sequence (DNA): TGTGCCAGCAGTCCCGACAGGAGCACAGATACGCAGTATTTT. Full variable domain (outside the CDR3, taken from reference TRBV25-1 and TRBJ2-3): EADIYQTPRYLVIGTGKKITLECSQTMGHDKMYWYQQDPGMELHLIHYSYGVNSTEKGDLSSESTVSRIRTEHFPLTLESARPSHTSQYLCASSPDRSTDTQYFGPGTRLTVL.

As regards this clone: This specimen includes other DNA sequences encoding the same CDR3. The V call is TRBV30, the J call TRBJ1-1; tentatively, D is TRBD1 (6 bases). Trimming pared 2 bases from V and 1 base from J, leaving 8 bases between. The CDR3 totals 13 residues. CDR1 is GTSNPN, CDR2 SVGIG, per germline (reference sequence). Written as DNA, the CDR3 is TGTGCCTGGAGTCCCAGGGGGAACACTGAAGCTTTCTTT. Encoded protein: CAWSPRGNTEAFF.

The table lists this clone with a count of one. V gene TRBV30 combines with J gene TRBJ1-4; 9 positions agree with TRBD1. The CDR3 consists of 16 residues. CDR1 is GTSNPN, CDR2 SVGIG, per germline (reference sequence). After removal of 3 bases from V and 10 bases from J, the junction contained 15 bases not matched to a gene. In nucleotides, the CDR3 is TGTGCCTGGAGACGTCCCGGGACAGGGCTCCCCGTAAAACTGTTTTTT. This sequence encodes CAWRRPGTGLPVKLFF.

A note on this clone: A read error may explain this, as a much larger clone is one base away. This rearrangement joins TRBV11-3 to TRBJ2-5; tentatively, D is TRBD1 (6 bases). In germline, CDR1 is SGHNT, CDR2 YENEEA. The CDR3 spans 12 residues. The CDR3 region is CAGSFRGETQYF. The CDR3 region has the DNA TGTGCCGGCAGCTTCAGGGGAGAGACCCAGTACTTC.

This chain uses TRBV28 with TRBJ1-2, with 9 nucleotides matching TRBD1. The germline V gene encodes CDR1 MDHEN and CDR2 SYDVKM. The V and J ends lost 4 bases and 4 bases, in that order; junction bases with no gene match: 4. The length of the CDR3 is 14 residues. For the CDR3, the DNA is TGTGCCAGCAGTTGGGACAGGGTCAGCTATGGCTACACCTTC. This gives the protein CASSWDRVSYGYTF.

V is TRBV10-2 and J is TRBJ2-5; TRBD2 might be the D (5 bases). Trimming removed 6 bases at V and 2 bases at J, with 16 bases between. The CDR3 runs 15 residues. Germline V CDR1 and CDR2: WSHSY, SAAADI. CDR3 in amino acids: CASRDNWRGQETQYF. CDR3 sequence (DNA): TGCGCCAGCAGGGATAACTGGAGAGGGCAAGAGACCCAGTACTTC.

V is TRBV12-1 and J is TRBJ1-2. TRBV12-1 is a listed pseudogene. The CDR3 contains 12 residues. For the CDR3, the DNA is TGTGCCAGCATCCAACTTAACTATGGCTACACCTTC. Amino acids: CASIQLNYGYTF.

V gene TRBV2 combines with J gene TRBJ2-2; TRBD2 aligns across 14 bases. CDR3 size: 19 residues. J lost 6 bases, V lost 6 bases, and 15 bases had no gene match. Germline-derived CDR1 and CDR2 are SNHLY and FYNNEI. The CDR3 nucleotides read TGTGCCAGCAGCCTCCCCGGGACTAGCGGGAGTAAGTTGTCCGGGGAGCTGTTTTTT. Protein product: CASSLPGTSGSKLSGELFF.

V and J are TRBV16 and TRBJ2-3; TRBD2 matches at 7 bases. V lost 1 base, J lost 3 bases, and 7 bases stayed unmatched. CDR3 length equals 16 residues. Germline V lookup: CDR1 KGHSY, CDR2 FQNENV. DNA of the CDR3: TGTGCCAGCAGCCAATTGGGCGGGAGAGGTACAGATACGCAGTATTTT. It yields the protein CASSQLGGRGTDTQYF.